These 11 T cell receptor beta chains came from one sample sequenced in a study of T cell responses to AZD1222 COVID-19 vaccine. The repertoire was sequenced with immunoSEQ multiplex PCR; TCRdb's copy has only in-frame clones and lacks some. This table has 40,000 to 50,000 clones, over 80% appearing once. The sample in question was peripheral blood, obtained 28 days after the second AZD1222 dose. The receptors were sampled from an adult who received the AZD1222 COVID-19 vaccine.

Remarks on this clone: A much larger clone lies one base from this, so it may be a read error. The V gene is TRBV2, the J gene TRBJ2-3; D gene uncertain. The CDR3 is 12 residues long. Germline V gives CDR1 SNHLY, CDR2 FYNNEI. Deletions cut 6 bases from V and 0 bases from J, with 4 bases between. The CDR3 region has the DNA TGTGCCAGCAGACAGAGCACAGATACGCAGTATTTT. It encodes CASRQSTDTQYF.

This rearrangement joins TRBV18 to TRBJ2-7; 8 bases line up with TRBD1. The V and J ends lost 1 base and 0 bases, in that order; junction bases with no gene match: 2. Germline V CDR1 and CDR2: KGHSH, LQKENI. The CDR3 runs to 15 residues. The CDR3 spells CASSPRTGFSYEQYF. The CDR3 nucleotides read TGTGCCAGCTCACCACGGACAGGGTTCTCCTACGAGCAGTACTTC.

This clone was seen only a few times. The chain links TRBV6-1 to TRBJ1-2; D not resolved. Trimming stripped 3 bases from V and 4 bases from J, with 12 bases between. The CDR3 consists of 14 residues. CDR1 is MNHNS and CDR2 is SASEGT in the germline V gene. The CDR3 loop is CASSDLGSSYGYTF. CDR3 nucleotide sequence: TGTGCCAGCAGTGATTTGGGTTCGAGCTATGGCTACACCTTC.

This rearrangement joins TRBV11-3 to TRBJ2-3, with 8 nucleotides matching TRBD1. The CDR3 spans 16 residues. The V and J ends lost 0 bases and 6 bases, in that order; junction bases with no gene match: 8. Germline V gives CDR1 SGHNT, CDR2 YENEEA. The CDR3 is CASSLDGGRGQDTQYF. CDR3 coding DNA: TGTGCCAGCAGCTTAGATGGTGGCAGGGGGCAGGATACGCAGTATTTT.

The genes are TRBV6-5 and TRBJ1-6; D uncertain. This CDR3 is built from 10 residues. The germline CDR1 and CDR2 sequences are MNHEY and SVGAGI. Trimming pared 10 bases from V and 5 bases from J, leaving 3 bases between. CDR3 in amino acids: CAIHNSPLHF. The DNA for the CDR3 is TGTGCCATCCATAATTCACCCCTCCACTTT.

The chain recombines TRBV5-1 with TRBJ1-6; no firm D call. V lost 5 bases and J 8 bases, leaving 11 bases between the germline ends. There are 13 residues in the CDR3. The germline V gene encodes CDR1 SGHRS and CDR2 YFSETQ. CDR3: CASRRYGDSPLHF. The CDR3 bases are TGCGCCAGCAGACGTTACGGGGATTCACCCCTCCACTTT.

The CDR3 reads CASSYGQGDGYTF. DNA of the CDR3: TGTGCCAGCAGTTACGGCCAGGGAGATGGCTACACCTTC. This sequence joins TRBV6-5 and TRBJ1-2; tentative D call: TRBD1 (5 bases). The CDR3 sequence is 13 residues long. Trimming shortened V by 2 bases and J by 6 bases, and 10 bases separated the two germline ends. CDR1 and CDR2 from the germline V gene are MNHEY and SVGAGI.

The gene calls are TRBV7-3 and TRBJ2-5; the D is unclear. Germline V gene data show CDR1 as SGHTA and CDR2 as FQGTGA. Between the trimmed V and J ends, which lost 2 bases and 5 bases, there was a span of 12 bases. The CDR3 has 14 amino acids. The CDR3 region has the DNA TGTGCCAGCAGCTTAGTAGGGTGGAGTGAGACCCAGTACTTC. Its protein is CASSLVGWSETQYF.

The chain employs TRBV6-5 and TRBJ2-6; D call uncertain. Germline CDR1 is MNHEY and CDR2 is SVGAGI. Trimming removed 6 bases from V and 2 bases from J, with 5 bases in between. CDR3 length: 13 residues. In DNA form, the CDR3 reads TGTGCCAGCAGAACCCCTGGGGCCAACGTCCTGACTTTC. Its translation: CASRTPGANVLTF.

The chain couples TRBV7-2 to TRBJ2-2, with 7 bases aligning to TRBD1. Per germline, CDR1 SGHTA and CDR2 FQGNSA. Unmatched junction bases numbered 7, after V lost 5 bases and J lost 7 bases. The CDR3 consists of 14 residues. For the CDR3, the DNA is TGTGCCAGCAGCCAGACAGGGAATAACGGGGAGCTGTTTTTT. This sequence encodes CASSQTGNNGELFF.

The sample holds a few counts of this clone. This chain connects TRBV14 to TRBJ2-7; 7 nucleotides line up with TRBD1. CDR3 length: 14 amino acids. Trimming took 2 bases from V and 7 from J; bases not matched to a gene: 8. Germline CDR1 is SGHDN and CDR2 is FVKESK. CDR3 nucleotides: TGTGCCAGCAGCCAATTTAGGGGGCTCGCTGAGCAGTACTTC. This codes for CASSQFRGLAEQYF.